This TCR beta chain was captured in a study of blood T cell repertoires in COVID-19. The protocol was immunoSEQ multiplex PCR, while the TCRdb copy is restricted to in-frame clones and leaves out a portion. The data contain roughly 230,000 clones, more than 65% of them singletons. Germline CDR1 and CDR2: SGHRS and YFSETQ. This CDR3 has 15 amino acids. Trimming took 3 bases from V and 3 from J, leaving 16 bases between them. Specimen: PBMCs or T cells enriched from blood (not recorded which). The chain recombines TRBV5-1 with TRBJ2-7; weak D call: TRBD2 (5 bases). This receptor was taken from a man between 50 and 59 years old who had recovered from COVID-19. CDR3 amino acids: CASSSGAAVVYEQYF. The CDR3 region has the DNA TGCGCCAGCAGCTCCGGAGCGGCGGTGGTCTACGAGCAGTACTTC. Looking up the rest from reference TRBV5-1 and TRBJ2-7 gives the full variable domain: KAGVTQTPRYLIKTRGQQVTLSCSPISGHRSVSWYQQTPGQGLQFLFEYFSETQRNKGNFPGRFSGRQFSNSRSEMNVSTLELGDSALYLCASSSGAAVVYEQYFGPGTRLTVT.